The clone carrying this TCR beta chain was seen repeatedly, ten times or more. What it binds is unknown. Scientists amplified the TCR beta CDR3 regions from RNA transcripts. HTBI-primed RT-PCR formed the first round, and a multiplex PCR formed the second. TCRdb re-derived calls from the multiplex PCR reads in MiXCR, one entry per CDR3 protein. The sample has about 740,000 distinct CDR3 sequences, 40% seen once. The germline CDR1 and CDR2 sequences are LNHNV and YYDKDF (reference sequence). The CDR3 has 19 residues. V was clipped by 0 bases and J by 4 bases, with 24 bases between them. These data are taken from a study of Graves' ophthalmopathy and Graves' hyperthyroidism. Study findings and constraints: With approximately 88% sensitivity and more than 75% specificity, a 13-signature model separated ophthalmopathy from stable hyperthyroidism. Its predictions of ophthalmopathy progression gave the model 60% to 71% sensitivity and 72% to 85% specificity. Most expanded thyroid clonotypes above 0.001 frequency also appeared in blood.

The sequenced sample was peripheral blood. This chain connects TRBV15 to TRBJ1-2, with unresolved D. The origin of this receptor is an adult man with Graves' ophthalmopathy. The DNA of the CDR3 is TGTGCCACCAGCAGAGATTTGTGGCAGTCGTTACGATCGAGCTATGGCTACACCTTC. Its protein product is CATSRDLWQSLRSSYGYTF.